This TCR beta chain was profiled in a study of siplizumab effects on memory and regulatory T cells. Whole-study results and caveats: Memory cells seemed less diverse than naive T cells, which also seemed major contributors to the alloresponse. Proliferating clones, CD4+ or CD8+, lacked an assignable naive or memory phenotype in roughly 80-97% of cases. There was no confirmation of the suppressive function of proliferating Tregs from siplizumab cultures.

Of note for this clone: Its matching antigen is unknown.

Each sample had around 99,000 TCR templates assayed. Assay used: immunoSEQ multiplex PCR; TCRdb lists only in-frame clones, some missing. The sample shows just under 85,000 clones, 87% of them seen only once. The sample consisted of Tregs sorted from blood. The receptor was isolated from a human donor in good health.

This CDR3 reads CACQQETQYF. Written as DNA, the CDR3 is TGTGCCTGTCAGCAAGAGACCCAGTACTTC. This chain uses TRBV30 with TRBJ2-5; D unclear. The CDR3 is 10 residues long. The germline gives CDR1 GTSNPN, CDR2 SVGIG (reference sequence). V lost 6 bases to trimming and J lost 2 bases, with 4 bases between them. Full variable domain (outside the CDR3, taken from reference TRBV30 and TRBJ2-5): SQTIHQWPATLVQPVGSPLSLECTVEGTSNPNLYWYRQAAGRGLQLLFYSVGIGQISSEVPQNLSASRPQDRQFILSSKKLLLSDSGFYLCACQQETQYFGPGTRLLVL.